The entry below describes one T cell receptor beta chain. These data come from a study of blood T cell repertoires in COVID-19. Turning to the study itself: The United States, Italy and Spain supplied acute and convalescent COVID-19 samples. In each case, the material was cDNA or gDNA derived from T cells, B-cell-depleted T cells, or PBMCs.

The CDR3 totals 16 residues. Trimming shortened V by 5 bases and J by 0 bases, and 16 bases separated the two germline ends. Germline CDR1 is SGHAT and CDR2 is FQNNGV. The authors' processing: Nucleated cell number was recorded as an estimate derived from reference gene primer amplification. The method was immunoSEQ multiplex PCR; TCRdb's version includes in-frame clones alone and lacks a portion of them. V, J and clone size derive from that table, while D and trimming were established from the DNA sequence. The table has roughly 220,000 clones, about 78% seen once. The specimen sequenced was peripheral blood. V gene TRBV11-2 combines with J gene TRBJ1-1, with a weak D call TRBD1 (6 bases). The TCR sequence derives from a woman between 65 and 79 years old with acute or convalescent COVID-19. As DNA, the CDR3 is TGTGCCAGCAGCCCCCAATGGGGGGGGCTGAACACTGAAGCTTTCTTT. It encodes CASSPQWGGLNTEAFF.